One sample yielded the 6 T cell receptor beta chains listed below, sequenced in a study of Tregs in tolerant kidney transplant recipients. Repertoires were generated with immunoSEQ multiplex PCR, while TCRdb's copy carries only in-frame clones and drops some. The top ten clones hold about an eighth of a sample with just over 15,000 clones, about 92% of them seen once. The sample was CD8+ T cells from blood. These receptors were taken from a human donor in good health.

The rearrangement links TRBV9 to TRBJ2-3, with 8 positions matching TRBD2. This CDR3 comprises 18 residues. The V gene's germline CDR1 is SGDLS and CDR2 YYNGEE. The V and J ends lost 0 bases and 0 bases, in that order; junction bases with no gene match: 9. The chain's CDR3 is CASSVAKRGGPSTDTQYF. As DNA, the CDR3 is TGTGCCAGCAGCGTAGCGAAACGGGGGGGCCCTAGCACAGATACGCAGTATTTT.

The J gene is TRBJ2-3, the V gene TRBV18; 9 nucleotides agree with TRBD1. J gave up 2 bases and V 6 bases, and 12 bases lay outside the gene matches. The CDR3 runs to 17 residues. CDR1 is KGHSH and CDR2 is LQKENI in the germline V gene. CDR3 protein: CASSPRSGTGYTDTQYF. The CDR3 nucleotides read TGTGCCAGCTCTCCTCGATCCGGGACAGGGTACACAGATACGCAGTATTTT.

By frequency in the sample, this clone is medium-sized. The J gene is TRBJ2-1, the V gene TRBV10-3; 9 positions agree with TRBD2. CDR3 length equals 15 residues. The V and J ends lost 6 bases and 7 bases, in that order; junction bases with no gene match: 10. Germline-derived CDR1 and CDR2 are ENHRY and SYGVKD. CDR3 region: CAIRPQRGEGNEQFF. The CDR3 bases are TGTGCCATCAGGCCCCAGCGGGGGGAGGGTAATGAGCAGTTCTTC.

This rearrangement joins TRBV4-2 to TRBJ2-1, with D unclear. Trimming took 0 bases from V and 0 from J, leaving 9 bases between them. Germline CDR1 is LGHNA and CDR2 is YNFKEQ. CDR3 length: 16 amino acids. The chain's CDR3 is CASSQDGASSYNEQFF. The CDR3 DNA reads TGTGCCAGCAGCCAAGATGGAGCGAGCTCCTACAATGAGCAGTTCTTC.

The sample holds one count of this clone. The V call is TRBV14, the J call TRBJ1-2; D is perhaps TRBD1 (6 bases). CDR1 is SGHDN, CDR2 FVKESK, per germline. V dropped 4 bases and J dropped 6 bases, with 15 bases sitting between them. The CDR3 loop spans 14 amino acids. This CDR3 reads CASSRPGGGHGYTF. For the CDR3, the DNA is TGTGCCAGCAGCCGCCCGGGCGGGGGGCATGGCTACACCTTC.

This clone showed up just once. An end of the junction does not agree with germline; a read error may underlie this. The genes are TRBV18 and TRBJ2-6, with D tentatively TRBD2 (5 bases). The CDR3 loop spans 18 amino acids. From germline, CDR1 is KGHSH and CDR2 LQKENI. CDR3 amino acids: CASSLHKDFTKSGQRPDF. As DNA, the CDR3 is TGTGCCAGCTCACTGCATAAGGACTTTACAAAGTCGGGCCAACGTCCTGATTTC.